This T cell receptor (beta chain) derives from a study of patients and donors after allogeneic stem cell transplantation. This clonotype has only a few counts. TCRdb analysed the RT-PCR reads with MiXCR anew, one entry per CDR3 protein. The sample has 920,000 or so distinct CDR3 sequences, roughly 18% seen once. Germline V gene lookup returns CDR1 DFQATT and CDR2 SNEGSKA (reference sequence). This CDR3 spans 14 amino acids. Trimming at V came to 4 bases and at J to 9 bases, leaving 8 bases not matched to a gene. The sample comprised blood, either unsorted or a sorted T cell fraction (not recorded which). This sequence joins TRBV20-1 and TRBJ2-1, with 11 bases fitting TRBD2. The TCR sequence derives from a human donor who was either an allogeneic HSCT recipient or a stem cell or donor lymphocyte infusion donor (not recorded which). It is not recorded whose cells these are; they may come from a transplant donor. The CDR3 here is CSAIGSGGGLEQFF. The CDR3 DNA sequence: TGCAGTGCTATAGGTAGCGGGGGGGGCCTTGAGCAGTTCTTC.